The clone carrying this T cell receptor (beta chain) was picked up a small number of times. Its antigen is unidentified. Donors in the study were healthy people who gave bone marrow. Germline assignment: CDR1 KGHSH and CDR2 LQKENI. The V gene lost 2 bases and the J gene lost 0 bases, with 14 bases spanning the gap. This CDR3 has 17 amino acids. 60 Vbeta and 13 Jbeta primers were used in PCR. Measured with immunoSEQ multiplex PCR; TCRdb has only the in-frame clones, and not every one. The table lists about 200,000 clones, about 80% of them singletons. This specimen comes from a study of cytomegalovirus exposure and HLA in healthy donors. Study-wide background: Genotyping showed roughly 76% of hundreds of donors falling in the Caucasian-associated ancestry cluster. General study findings and limits: V- and J-gene trimming in TCR beta was tied to a missense DCLRE1C variant by an analysis performed later. The study recorded 164 TCR beta chains that were cytomegalovirus-associated.

The sequence derives from a woman aged 30 to 39 in good health and CMV-seronegative. Input material: PBMCs. V gene TRBV18 combines with J gene TRBJ1-3; D uncertain. CDR3 DNA sequence: TGTGCCAGCTCACCATACAGACCCCCAAGCTCTGGAAACACCATATATTTT. Translated, it gives CASSPYRPPSSGNTIYF. Supplemented by reference TRBV18 and TRBJ1-3, the full variable domain reads NAGVMQNPRHLVRRRGQEARLRCSPMKGHSHVYWYRQLPEEGLKFMVYLQKENIIDESGMPKERFSAEFPKEGPSILRIQQVVRGDSAAYFCASSPYRPPSSGNTIYFGEGSWLTVV.